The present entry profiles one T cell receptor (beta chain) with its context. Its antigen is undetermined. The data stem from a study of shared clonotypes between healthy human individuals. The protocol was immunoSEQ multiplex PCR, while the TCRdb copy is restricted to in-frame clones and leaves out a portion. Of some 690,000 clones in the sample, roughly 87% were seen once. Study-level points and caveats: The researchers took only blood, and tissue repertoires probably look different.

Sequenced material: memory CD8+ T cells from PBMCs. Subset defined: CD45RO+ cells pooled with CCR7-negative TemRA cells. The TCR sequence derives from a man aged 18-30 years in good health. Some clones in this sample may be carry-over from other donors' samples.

The DNA for the CDR3 is TGTGCCTGGAGTGTACGAAGACGGCACTCCTACGAGCAGTACTTC. This encodes CAWSVRRRHSYEQYF. This sequence joins TRBV30 and TRBJ2-7; D is ambiguous. This CDR3 has 15 amino acids. Germline V CDR1 and CDR2: GTSNPN, SVGIG (reference sequence). V lost 0 bases and J lost 0, with 12 bases in between.